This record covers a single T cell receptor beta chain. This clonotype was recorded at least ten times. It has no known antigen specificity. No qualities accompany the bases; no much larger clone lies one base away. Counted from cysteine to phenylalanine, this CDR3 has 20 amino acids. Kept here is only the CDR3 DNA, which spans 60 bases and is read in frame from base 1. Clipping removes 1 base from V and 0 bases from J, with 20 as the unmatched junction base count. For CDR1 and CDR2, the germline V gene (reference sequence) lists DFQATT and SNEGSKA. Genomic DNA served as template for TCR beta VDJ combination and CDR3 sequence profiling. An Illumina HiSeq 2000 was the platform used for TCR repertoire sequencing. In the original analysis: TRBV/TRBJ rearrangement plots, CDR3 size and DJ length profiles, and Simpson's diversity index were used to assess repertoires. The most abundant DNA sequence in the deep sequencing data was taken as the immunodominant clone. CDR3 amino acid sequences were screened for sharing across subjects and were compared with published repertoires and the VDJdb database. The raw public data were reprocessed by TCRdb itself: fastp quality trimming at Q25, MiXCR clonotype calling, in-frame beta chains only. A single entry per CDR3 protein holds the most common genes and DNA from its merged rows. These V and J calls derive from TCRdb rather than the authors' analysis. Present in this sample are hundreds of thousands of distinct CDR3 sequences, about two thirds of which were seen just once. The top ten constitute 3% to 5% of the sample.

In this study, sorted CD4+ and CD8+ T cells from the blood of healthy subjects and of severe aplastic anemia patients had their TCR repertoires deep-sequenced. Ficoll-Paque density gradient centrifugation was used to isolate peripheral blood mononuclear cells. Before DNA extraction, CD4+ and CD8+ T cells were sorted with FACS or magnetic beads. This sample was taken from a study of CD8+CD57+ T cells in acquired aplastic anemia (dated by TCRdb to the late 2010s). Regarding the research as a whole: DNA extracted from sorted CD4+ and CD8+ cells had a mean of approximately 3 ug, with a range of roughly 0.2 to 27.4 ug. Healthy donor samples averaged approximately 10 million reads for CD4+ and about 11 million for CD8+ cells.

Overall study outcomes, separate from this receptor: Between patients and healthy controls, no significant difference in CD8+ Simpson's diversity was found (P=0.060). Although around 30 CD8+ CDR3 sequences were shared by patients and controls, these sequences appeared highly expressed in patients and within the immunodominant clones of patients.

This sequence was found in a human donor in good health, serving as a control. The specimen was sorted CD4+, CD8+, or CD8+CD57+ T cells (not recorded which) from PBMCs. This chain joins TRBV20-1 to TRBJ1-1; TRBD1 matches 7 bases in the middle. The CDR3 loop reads CSARVARTGRPSTMNTEAFF. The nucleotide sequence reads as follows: TGCAGTGCTAGAGTCGCTCGGACAGGACGACCGAGCACTATGAACACTGAAGCTTTCTTT.